Following are 29 T cell receptor beta chains from one sample sequenced in a study of OX40 agonist ivuxolimab in advanced cancers. Profiling relied on immunoSEQ multiplex PCR, and the TCRdb table lists in-frame clones only, not all of them. In the table there are approximately 70,000 clones, just over 90% of which are singletons. This sample comprised CD4+ or CD8+ T cells sorted from blood, obtained in a trial of the OX40 agonist ivuxolimab. Source of these receptors: an adult with an advanced solid tumor such as melanoma, head and neck, liver or kidney cancer.

The genes are TRBV6-5 and TRBJ1-4; possible D gene TRBD1, 6 bases. Trimming took 6 bases from V and 3 from J, leaving 11 bases between them. The CDR3 has 14 amino acids. In germline, CDR1 is MNHEY, CDR2 SVGAGI. DNA for the CDR3: TGTGCCAGCAGCTACAGGGCGGCTAATGAAAAACTGTTTTTT. It translates to CASSYRAANEKLFF.

This clone has only one observation. V is TRBV4-3 and J is TRBJ1-4; TRBD1 agrees at 9 bases. V lost 0 bases, J lost 5 bases, and 4 bases stayed unmatched. The CDR3 contains 16 residues. Germline assignment: CDR1 LGHNA and CDR2 YSLEER. CDR3 amino acids: CASSQDRGTGNEKLFF. The CDR3 coding sequence is TGCGCCAGCAGCCAAGACCGGGGGACAGGGAATGAAAAACTGTTTTTT.

This clone was found once. The genes are TRBV7-9 and TRBJ2-4, with 9 positions matching TRBD2. The CDR3 spans 19 residues. Trimming cost V 9 bases and J 0 bases; bases outside gene matches: 18. Per germline, CDR1 SEHNR and CDR2 FQNEAQ (reference sequence). CDR3 DNA: TGTGCCAGTGAGCCCGGGATGCTAGCGGGGTCACTAGCCAAAAACATTCAGTACTTC. Translating it yields CASEPGMLAGSLAKNIQYF.

V usage is TRBV7-9 and J usage is TRBJ2-7, with D hard to call. Germline CDR1 SEHNR, CDR2 FQNEAQ (reference sequence). Trimming pared 7 bases from V and 2 bases from J, leaving 15 bases between. The CDR3 has 14 residues. Written as DNA, the CDR3 is TGTGCCAGCACCTCCGACTGGCAGGCCTACGAGCAGTACTTC. This codes for CASTSDWQAYEQYF.

The rearrangement links TRBV6-6 to TRBJ2-7, with no clear D. This CDR3 is 13 amino acids long. V lost 0 bases and J 4 bases, leaving 7 bases between the germline ends. Germline V gene data show CDR1 as MNHNY and CDR2 as SVGAGI (reference sequence). The CDR3 nucleotides read TGTGCCAGCAGTTACTCGGCGCAGTACGAGCAGTACTTC. It specifies CASSYSAQYEQYF.

V gene TRBV13 combines with J gene TRBJ2-5, with D possibly called TRBD1 or TRBD2 (6 bases each). CDR3 length equals 15 residues. Germline V gene lookup returns CDR1 PRHDT and CDR2 FYEKMQ (reference sequence). V dropped 1 base and J dropped 4 bases, with 13 bases sitting between them. This CDR3 is CASSLVPGARETQYF. In DNA form, the CDR3 reads TGTGCCAGCAGCTTAGTGCCGGGGGCGAGAGAGACCCAGTACTTC.

The chain is built from TRBV25-1 and TRBJ1-2; D may be TRBD1 (5 bases). Germline lookup yields CDR1 MGHDK and CDR2 SYGVNS. Trimming took off 4 bases at V and 2 bases at J, with 8 bases between the two ends. The CDR3 has 13 amino acids. CDR3 nucleotides: TGTGCCAGCAGTGTCCAGGGAAACTATGGCTACACCTTC. Translation gives CASSVQGNYGYTF.

The CDR3 loop reads CASNRQYGNQPQHF. The CDR3 coding sequence is TGTGCCAGCAACCGACAGTATGGCAATCAGCCCCAGCATTTT. The rearrangement joins TRBV5-8 to TRBJ1-5; a possible D gene is TRBD1 (5 bases). Germline lookup yields CDR1 SGHTS and CDR2 YDEGEE. The CDR3 runs 14 residues. V was pared by 6 bases and J by 2 bases, with 12 bases between.

The chain employs TRBV6-7 and TRBJ1-5; perhaps TRBD1 as D (6 bases). TRBV6-7 is known as an ORF, though its function is uncertain. This CDR3 is 17 amino acids long. V was cut by 0 bases and J by 4 bases, with 16 bases left in between. DNA of the CDR3: TGTGCCAGCAGTTACTCGAGTGACAGGAAAAAGAATCAGCCCCAGCATTTT. It specifies CASSYSSDRKKNQPQHF.

The chain employs TRBV28 and TRBJ2-7; no clear D. V was clipped by 4 bases and J by 1 base, with 14 bases between them. The germline CDR1 and CDR2 sequences are MDHEN and SYDVKM. The CDR3 has 15 amino acids. Here the CDR3 DNA reads TGTGCCAGCAGTTCAGTGAGTGAACATTCCTACGAGCAGTACTTC. This translates into CASSSVSEHSYEQYF.

The V and J genes are TRBV27 and TRBJ1-5; tentative D call: TRBD1 (5 bases). The germline V and J ends were trimmed by 5 bases and 0 bases, with 11 bases remaining between them. CDR1 is MNHEY, CDR2 SMNVEV, per germline (reference sequence). There are 15 residues in the CDR3. The CDR3 sequence is CASSPDRYSNQPQHF. CDR3 bases: TGTGCCAGCAGTCCAGACAGATATAGCAATCAGCCCCAGCATTTT.

This clone has just one count. In DNA, the CDR3 is TGTGCCAGTCGACTAGCGGGGGAGTCGGAGACCCAGTACTTC. This encodes CASRLAGESETQYF. V is TRBV27 and J is TRBJ2-5; 12 bases line up with TRBD2. CDR3 length equals 14 residues. CDR1 MNHEY and CDR2 SMNVEV come from the germline V gene (reference sequence). V was pared by 9 bases and J by 5 bases, with 7 bases of the junction left unmatched.

The chain has TRBV6-6 and TRBJ2-1; 7 nucleotides match TRBD1. This CDR3 has 16 amino acids. Germline CDR1 reads MNHNY; CDR2 reads SVGAGI (reference sequence). The trim removed 2 bases at V and 7 bases at J, leaving 11 bases unmatched. The CDR3 region is CASSYTPGQVDNEQFF. In DNA form, the CDR3 reads TGTGCCAGCAGTTACACCCCTGGACAGGTTGATAATGAGCAGTTCTTC.

V and J are TRBV14 and TRBJ2-7; unclear D gene. Germline CDR1 is SGHDN and CDR2 is FVKESK. V was clipped by 4 bases and J by 6 bases, with 13 bases between them. The CDR3 covers 13 residues. In nucleotides, the CDR3 is TGTGCCAGCAGCCGGACCGGTCATGGCGAGCAGTACTTC. This gives the protein CASSRTGHGEQYF.

In this sample, this clone turned up a few times. A junction boundary mismatches the germline segment, possibly from a read error. The CDR3 loop is CASSFGTSGGPITNTQYF. CDR3 DNA sequence: TGTGCCAGTAGTTTCGGGACTAGCGGGGGGCCAATCACAAATACGCAGTATTTT. The chain is built from TRBV19 and TRBJ2-3, with 15 positions matching TRBD2. The length of the CDR3 is 18 residues. CDR1 and CDR2 (germline): LNHDA, SQIVND (reference sequence).

The V call is TRBV10-3, the J call TRBJ2-3, with 8 bases identical to TRBD2. The CDR3 runs to 16 residues. Germline CDR1 is ENHRY and CDR2 is SYGVKD. V shed 6 bases, J shed 6 bases, and the junction held 14 bases outside the gene matches. The CDR3 DNA reads as TGTGCCATCAGCGGCGAACTAGCGGCTGAAGAGGATACGCAGTATTTT. Its translation is CAISGELAAEEDTQYF.

This rearrangement joins TRBV7-9 to TRBJ1-4, with 7 bases fitting TRBD1. Germline V gene data show CDR1 as SEHNR and CDR2 as FQNEAQ (reference sequence). J was trimmed by 4 bases and V by 6 bases; bases with no gene match: 11. This CDR3 region has 16 residues. The CDR3 region has the DNA TGTGCCAGCAGTGCCGGGACAGCGGGCTATAATGAAAAACTGTTTTTT. As protein: CASSAGTAGYNEKLFF.

This CDR3 is CASSTIAGPNTGELFF. The CDR3, as DNA: TGTGCCAGCAGTACTATAGCGGGGCCGAACACCGGGGAGCTGTTTTTT. The chain links TRBV2 to TRBJ2-2; 8 nucleotides line up with TRBD2. The V gene end was trimmed by 5 bases and the J gene end by 0 bases; junction bases not matched to a gene: 5. There are 16 residues in the CDR3. The germline CDR1 and CDR2 sequences are SNHLY and FYNNEI.

The rearrangement links TRBV27 to TRBJ2-2; TRBD1 agrees at 9 bases. The CDR3 extends over 14 amino acids. The germline V gene has CDR1 MNHEY and CDR2 SMNVEV (reference sequence). J gave up 6 bases and V 10 bases, and 9 bases lay outside the gene matches. The CDR3 bases are TGTGCCACCCTCCGAGACAGGGGGTCCGGGGAGCTGTTTTTT. This codes for CATLRDRGSGELFF.

V and J are TRBV14 and TRBJ2-3, with 12 nucleotides matching TRBD2. The CDR3 runs 17 residues. Trimming cost V 0 bases and J 5 bases; bases outside gene matches: 6. Germline V lookup: CDR1 SGHDN, CDR2 FVKESK. CDR3 region: CASSQDGLAGYGDTQYF. CDR3 bases: TGTGCCAGCAGCCAAGATGGACTAGCGGGGTATGGAGATACGCAGTATTTT.

The CDR3 loop is CASSQDTTPGTGVHEQYF. The CDR3 DNA reads as TGCGCCAGCAGCCAAGATACAACCCCCGGGACAGGGGTCCACGAGCAGTACTTC. This chain connects TRBV4-3 to TRBJ2-7; 10 bases agree with TRBD1. J gave up 5 bases and V 0 bases, and 13 bases lay outside the gene matches. The CDR3 totals 18 residues. Germline V lookup: CDR1 LGHNA, CDR2 YSLEER.

This chain connects TRBV11-2 to TRBJ1-2, with 9 bases lining up with TRBD1. The CDR3 contains 17 residues. Germline-derived CDR1 and CDR2 are SGHAT and FQNNGV. V dropped 4 bases and J dropped 2; count of bases not matched to a gene: 11. The CDR3 DNA sequence: TGTGCCAGCAGCTCCTCGGGACAGGGTTTAATGAACTATGGCTACACCTTC. Protein: CASSSSGQGLMNYGYTF.

The chain is built from TRBV11-2 and TRBJ2-5, with TRBD1 matching over 7 bases. Germline V lookup: CDR1 SGHAT, CDR2 FQNNGV. Trimming at V came to 0 bases and at J to 5 bases, leaving 6 bases not matched to a gene. This CDR3 comprises 15 residues. The CDR3 nucleotides are TGTGCCAGCAGCTTAGAGGCCAGGGGGAGCGAGACCCAGTACTTC. Protein: CASSLEARGSETQYF.

The chain carries TRBV28 and TRBJ1-1; 7 bases agree with TRBD1. CDR3 length: 14 amino acids. V trimming: 5 bases; J trimming: 3 bases; junction bases outside the gene matches: 6. Germline loops: CDR1 MDHEN, CDR2 SYDVKM. The CDR3: CASSLGGTDTEAFF. The CDR3 nucleotides read TGTGCCAGCAGTCTAGGGGGCACGGACACTGAAGCTTTCTTT.

The count of this clone is one. The rearrangement joins TRBV27 to TRBJ2-1; D perhaps matches TRBD1 (6 bases). V gave up 2 bases and J gave up 6 bases, with 8 bases separating them. CDR1 and CDR2 (germline): MNHEY, SMNVEV (reference sequence). The CDR3 totals 13 residues. The CDR3 nucleotides are TGTGCCAGCAGTTTAACAGGGCTCAATGAGCAGTTCTTC. Protein sequence: CASSLTGLNEQFF.

The chain links TRBV29-1 to TRBJ2-1; 10 positions agree with TRBD2. There are 14 residues in the CDR3. The germline CDR1 and CDR2 sequences are SQVTM and ANQGSEA. After removal of 4 bases from V and 7 bases from J, the junction contained 7 bases not matched to a gene. Written as DNA, the CDR3 is TGCAGCGTTGGCCGGACTAGCGGAGATAATGAGCAGTTCTTC. Residues: CSVGRTSGDNEQFF.

This rearrangement joins TRBV30 to TRBJ1-3; unclear D gene. Per germline, CDR1 GTSNPN and CDR2 SVGIG (reference sequence). This CDR3 has 12 residues. V was shortened by 0 bases and J by 11 bases, with 11 bases between the two germline ends. The CDR3 nucleotides read TGTGCCTGGAGTGTGTCGGTCGCTTCCATATATTTT. Translation gives CAWSVSVASIYF.

The CDR3 DNA is TGCGCCAGCAGCCAAGATGCACAGGGTAGAACCGGGGAGCTGTTTTTT. Its protein is CASSQDAQGRTGELFF. The V and J genes are TRBV4-1 and TRBJ2-2, with D possibly being TRBD1 (6 bases). CDR1 and CDR2 (germline): MGHRA, YSYEKL. The CDR3 is made up of 16 amino acids. Trimming took off 0 bases at V and 5 bases at J, with 13 bases between the two ends.

This clone occurred once. This chain links TRBV21-1 with TRBJ2-7; TRBD2 is the table's D call, not checked against the DNA. TRBV21-1 constitutes a pseudogene. There are 16 residues in the CDR3. CDR3 in amino acids: CASSKAVAGSFYEQYF. The CDR3 DNA reads TGTGCCAGCAGCAAAGCGGTAGCGGGGTCCTTCTACGAGCAGTACTTC.